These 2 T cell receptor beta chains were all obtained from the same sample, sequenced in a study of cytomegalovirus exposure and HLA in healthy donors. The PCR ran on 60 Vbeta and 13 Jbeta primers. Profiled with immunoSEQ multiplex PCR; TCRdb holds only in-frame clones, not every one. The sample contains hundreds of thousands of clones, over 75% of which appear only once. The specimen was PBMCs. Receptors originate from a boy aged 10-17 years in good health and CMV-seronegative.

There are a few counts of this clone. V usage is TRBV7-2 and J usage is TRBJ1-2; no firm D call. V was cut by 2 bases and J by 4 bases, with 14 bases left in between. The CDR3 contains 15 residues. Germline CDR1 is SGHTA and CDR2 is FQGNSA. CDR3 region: CASSLNSRDLYGYTF. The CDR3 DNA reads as TGTGCCAGCAGCTTAAATTCTCGGGATCTCTATGGCTACACCTTC.

CDR3 sequence: CASSLTRRGEQFF. DNA for the CDR3: TGTGCCAGCAGCTTAACGCGTCGGGGGGAGCAGTTCTTC. The chain links TRBV7-3 to TRBJ2-1; possibly TRBD2 for D (6 bases). Trimming left V 0 bases short and J 10 bases short, with 10 bases between. Germline values: CDR1 SGHTA, CDR2 FQGTGA. The CDR3 is made up of 13 amino acids.